This T cell receptor beta chain was retrieved from a study of blood T cell repertoires in COVID-19. Study background: Sources were T cells, B-cell-depleted T cells, or PBMCs; the material itself was cDNA or gDNA.

The CDR3 has 14 amino acids. CDR1 is MNHEY and CDR2 is SVGAGI in the germline V gene. V dropped 6 bases and J dropped 2; count of bases not matched to a gene: 5. This clone appeared once. As originally analysed: The assay estimated nucleated cells by amplifying reference gene primers. Clones were read by immunoSEQ multiplex PCR, and TCRdb kept only the in-frame ones, dropping some. The DNA gave D and trimming, while V, J and clone size come from that table. The data hold about 150,000 clones, with roughly 90% observed a single time. The chain carries TRBV6-5 and TRBJ2-3; 7 bases align to TRBD1. This TCR came from a human donor in a cohort sampled during active COVID-19. The sample was peripheral blood. CDR3 coding DNA: TGTGCCAGCAGCGCAGGGGGTTTCACAGATACGCAGTATTTT. This codes for CASSAGGFTDTQYF.